These 22 T cell receptor beta chains originate from one sample sequenced in a study of blood T cells in healthy people across ages. Using a J-beta primer mix together with a sample-barcoded 5' primer, a second PCR was run for roughly 7 to 11 cycles. TCRdb called the 5' RACE reads again in MiXCR, with one record for every CDR3 protein. This table holds approximately 800,000 distinct CDR3 sequences, about 34% found once. Material for sequencing was blood. The receptors were sampled from a man aged 18 to 30 in good health.

This clonotype has more than one count but fewer than ten. The chain uses TRBV7-3 and TRBJ1-4; a weak D match, TRBD1 (5 bases). From germline, CDR1 is SGHTA and CDR2 FQGTGA. Trimming removed 0 bases at V and 8 bases at J, with 13 bases between. The CDR3 sequence is 15 residues long. This CDR3 reads CASSLTRQGVEKLFF. The CDR3 DNA follows: TGTGCCAGCAGCTTAACACGGCAGGGTGTCGAAAAACTGTTTTTT.

V gene TRBV5-1 combines with J gene TRBJ1-1; 8 bases align to TRBD1. With V trimmed by 0 bases and J by 2 bases, 12 bases remained unmatched. The CDR3 contains 18 residues. The V gene's germline CDR1 is SGHRS and CDR2 YFSETQ. The CDR3: CASSLEVGQGARNTEAFF. DNA of the CDR3: TGCGCCAGCAGCTTGGAAGTTGGCCAGGGGGCCAGAAACACTGAAGCTTTCTTT.

This clonotype was recorded many times. CDR3 sequence reads: CASSLRLSNEQFF. DNA of the CDR3: TGCGCCAGCAGCCTAAGACTTTCCAATGAGCAGTTCTTC. The rearrangement links TRBV5-1 to TRBJ2-1; D uncertain. The CDR3 covers 13 residues. Germline values: CDR1 SGHRS, CDR2 YFSETQ. V lost 4 bases, J lost 6 bases, and 11 bases lay in between.

A few counts support this clonotype. Mismatch with germline at one junction end may stem from a read error. The chain joins TRBV2 to TRBJ2-1; D assignment may be TRBD1 or TRBD2 (6 bases each). The CDR3 sequence is 16 residues long. Germline lookup yields CDR1 SNHLY and CDR2 FYNNEI. The CDR3 nucleotides read TGTGCCAGCAGCGAAGCGTGGGGGGCCTCCTACAATGAGCAGTTCTTC. Encoded protein: CASSEAWGASYNEQFF. Combining the CDR3 with reference TRBV2 and TRBJ2-1 gives the whole variable domain EPEVTQTPSHQVTQMGQEVILRCVPISNHLYFYWYRQILGQKVEFLVSFYNNEISEKSEIFDDQFSVERPDGSNFTLKIRSTKLEDSAMYFCASSEAWGASYNEQFFGPGTRLTVL.

This clonotype was seen many times. CDR3 nucleotides: TGTGCCAGCAGGGGGGGAAGCTATGGCTACACCTTC. This sequence encodes CASRGGSYGYTF. The chain uses TRBV12-3 or TRBV12-4 and TRBJ1-2; a weak D match, TRBD1 (5 bases). The CDR3 totals 12 residues. V was cut by 6 bases and J by 4 bases, with 9 bases left in between.

Remarks on this clonotype: A read error is possible here, since a much larger clone lies one base away. The genes are TRBV4-1 and TRBJ2-5; TRBD1 or TRBD2 may be the D gene (5 bases each). Germline V gene lookup returns CDR1 MGHRA and CDR2 YSYEKL. Trimming removed 4 bases from V and 5 bases from J, with 11 bases in between. This CDR3 contains 13 residues. DNA for the CDR3: TGCGCCAGCAGCCGGGACGCTGGGGAGACCCAGTACTTC. Its protein is CASSRDAGETQYF.

This clonotype showed up just a few times. V gene TRBV6-6 combines with J gene TRBJ1-6, with 9 bases lining up with TRBD1. The CDR3 has 15 residues. V lost 6 bases to trimming and J lost 9 bases; unmatched junction nucleotides: 9. Germline V gene sequence: CDR1 MNHNY, CDR2 SVGAGI (reference sequence). The CDR3 here is CASRRPGQGSSPLHF. The CDR3 coding sequence is TGTGCCAGCAGACGGCCGGGACAGGGAAGTTCACCCCTCCACTTT.

The chain employs TRBV7-2 and TRBJ2-3; D gene unclear. TRBJ1-5 matches the DNA end more closely, so the J call is doubtful. Germline V gives CDR1 SGHTA, CDR2 FQGNSA. This CDR3 has 13 residues. CDR3 sequence (DNA): TGTGCCAGCAGCTTCGACCTTGGAGATACGCAGCATTTT. Translated: CASSFDLGDTQHF.

As for this clonotype: One end of the junction does not line up with germline, which may come from a read error. The chain carries TRBV3-1 and TRBJ2-3; D possibly uses TRBD1 or TRBD2 (5 bases each). This CDR3 has 16 amino acids. CDR1 is LGHDT, CDR2 YNNKEL, per germline (reference sequence). The CDR3 region has the DNA TGTGCCAGCAGCCAAGACGGGGCTCTTAGCACAGATGCGCAGTATTTT. Translating gives CASSQDGALSTDAQYF.

Turning to this clonotype: A read error may be the cause here, since a much bigger clone is one base away. The CDR3 DNA follows: TGTGCCATCAGTGACGTAGGCAGGGCTCAGAACACTGAAGCTTTCTTT. Amino acids: CAISDVGRAQNTEAFF. This chain joins TRBV10-3 and TRBJ1-1; D might be TRBD1 (5 bases). Germline V gene data show CDR1 as ENHRY and CDR2 as SYGVKD. The V gene lost 3 bases and the J gene lost 1 base, with 15 bases spanning the gap. The CDR3 loop spans 16 amino acids.

This clonotype was observed a few times. The chain combines TRBV7-3 with TRBJ1-6; 9 nucleotides match TRBD1. In germline, CDR1 is SGHTA, CDR2 FQGTGA. CDR3 length: 15 amino acids. With V trimmed by 2 bases and J by 9 bases, 5 bases remained unmatched. This CDR3 reads CASSLSGQGISPLHF. The CDR3 DNA sequence: TGTGCCAGCAGCTTATCCGGACAGGGGATTTCACCCCTCCACTTT. Complete variable domain (other parts from reference TRBV7-3 and TRBJ1-6): GAGVSQTPSNKVTEKGKYVELRCDPISGHTALYWYRQSLGQGPEFLIYFQGTGAADDSGLPNDRFFAVRPEGSVSTLKIQRTERGDSAVYLCASSLSGQGISPLHFGNGTRLTVT.

This rearrangement joins TRBV6-2 or TRBV6-3 to TRBJ2-5; D is uncertain. Trimming shortened V by 2 bases and J by 5 bases, and 9 bases separated the two germline ends. From germline, CDR1 is MNHEY and CDR2 SVGEGT. CDR3 length equals 13 residues. In DNA form, the CDR3 reads TGTGCCAGCAGTTACAACCCCCCGGAGACCCAGTACTTC. This gives the protein CASSYNPPETQYF.

The chain carries TRBV7-3 and TRBJ2-1; D possibly corresponds to TRBD2 (5 bases). In germline, CDR1 is SGHTA, CDR2 FQGTGA. V lost 1 base and J lost 9, with 13 bases in between. The CDR3 has 14 amino acids. The DNA for the CDR3 is TGTGCCAGCAGCTTAAAGCCGGGGTACGGTGAGCAGTTCTTC. This translates into CASSLKPGYGEQFF.

A few counts support this clonotype. The rearrangement uses TRBV5-1 and TRBJ1-6; D unresolved. CDR1 is SGHRS and CDR2 is YFSETQ in the germline V gene. The CDR3 runs 15 residues. Trimming pared 3 bases from V and 10 bases from J, leaving 17 bases between. This CDR3 reads CASSSPGLVGSPLHF. For the CDR3, the DNA is TGCGCCAGCAGCTCACCGGGCCTTGTAGGATCACCCCTCCACTTT.

V gene TRBV6-5 combines with J gene TRBJ1-5, with no clear D. Looked up from germline, CDR1 is MNHEY and CDR2 is SVGAGI. With 6 bases removed from V and 2 bases from J, the gap between germline ends came to 17 bases. The CDR3 is 16 residues long. CDR3 coding DNA: TGTGCCAGCAGCCCGTTTGATTTGGGTGGCAATCAGCCCCAGCATTTT. This gives the protein CASSPFDLGGNQPQHF.

This clonotype has a handful of counts. DNA of the CDR3: TGTGCCAGCAGCTTAACGAGTAAGGGGACCGGGGAGCTGTTTTTT. Translating it yields CASSLTSKGTGELFF. This rearrangement joins TRBV7-3 to TRBJ2-2; the D gene is possibly TRBD1 (5 bases). The CDR3 is made up of 15 amino acids. The germline gives CDR1 SGHTA, CDR2 FQGTGA. Trimming took off 0 bases at V and 5 bases at J, with 10 bases between the two ends. The whole variable domain, remainder taken from reference TRBV7-3 and TRBJ2-2, is GAGVSQTPSNKVTEKGKYVELRCDPISGHTALYWYRQSLGQGPEFLIYFQGTGAADDSGLPNDRFFAVRPEGSVSTLKIQRTERGDSAVYLCASSLTSKGTGELFFGEGSRLTVL.

The chain carries TRBV5-5 and TRBJ2-2; D ambiguous. Trimming pared 2 bases from V and 4 bases from J, leaving 15 bases between. Germline-derived CDR1 and CDR2 are SGHKS and YYEKEE (reference sequence). The CDR3 contains 16 residues. The DNA of the CDR3 is TGTGCCAGCAGCTTAAGCGAGCGACTCCTCACCGGGGAGCTGTTTTTT. It translates to CASSLSERLLTGELFF.

This clonotype was detected a few times. The chain has TRBV7-3 and TRBJ2-3; D gene ambiguous. The germline V gene has CDR1 SGHTA and CDR2 FQGTGA. Trimming took off 2 bases at V and 4 bases at J, with 16 bases between the two ends. This CDR3 comprises 16 residues. The CDR3 coding sequence is TGTGCCAGCAGCTTATACCGACCTGATGGGGCAGATACGCAGTATTTT. The encoded protein is CASSLYRPDGADTQYF. The full variable domain, rest sourced from reference TRBV7-3 and TRBJ2-3, is GAGVSQTPSNKVTEKGKYVELRCDPISGHTALYWYRQSLGQGPEFLIYFQGTGAADDSGLPNDRFFAVRPEGSVSTLKIQRTERGDSAVYLCASSLYRPDGADTQYFGPGTRLTVL.

The chain is built from TRBV2 and TRBJ2-3, with 7 bases lining up with TRBD2. Germline V gives CDR1 SNHLY, CDR2 FYNNEI. CDR3 length equals 16 residues. V dropped 7 bases and J dropped 0; count of bases not matched to a gene: 10. The CDR3 bases are TGTGCCAGCAAGAACTGGCGGGGGTCTAGCACAGATACGCAGTATTTT. Translating it yields CASKNWRGSSTDTQYF.

This clonotype has more than one count but fewer than ten. V and J are TRBV7-3 and TRBJ2-6; D ambiguous. V gave up 1 base and J gave up 0 bases, with 10 bases separating them. CDR1 SGHTA and CDR2 FQGTGA come from the germline V gene. The CDR3 is 17 amino acids. CDR3 region: CASSLIGPDSGANVLTF. Written as DNA, the CDR3 is TGTGCCAGCAGCTTAATAGGTCCAGACTCTGGGGCCAACGTCCTGACTTTC.

V and J are TRBV28 and TRBJ2-3, with D tentatively TRBD1 (6 bases). Trimming removed 8 bases at V and 4 bases at J, with 16 bases between. Per the germline V gene, CDR1 is MDHEN and CDR2 is SYDVKM. The CDR3 consists of 14 residues. DNA for the CDR3: TGTGCCAGCCCCACAGGGAACGACCCAGATACGCAGTATTTT. Its protein product is CASPTGNDPDTQYF.

In this sample, this clonotype turned up a few times. This sequence joins TRBV29-1 and TRBJ2-2; TRBD2 matches at 12 bases. The germline V gene encodes CDR1 SQVTM and CDR2 ANQGSEA. J gave up 5 bases and V 6 bases, and 7 bases lay outside the gene matches. This CDR3 has 15 residues. Written as DNA, the CDR3 is TGCAGCGTCGGATTACTAGCGGGGGGAACCGGGGAGCTGTTTTTT. Translating gives CSVGLLAGGTGELFF.